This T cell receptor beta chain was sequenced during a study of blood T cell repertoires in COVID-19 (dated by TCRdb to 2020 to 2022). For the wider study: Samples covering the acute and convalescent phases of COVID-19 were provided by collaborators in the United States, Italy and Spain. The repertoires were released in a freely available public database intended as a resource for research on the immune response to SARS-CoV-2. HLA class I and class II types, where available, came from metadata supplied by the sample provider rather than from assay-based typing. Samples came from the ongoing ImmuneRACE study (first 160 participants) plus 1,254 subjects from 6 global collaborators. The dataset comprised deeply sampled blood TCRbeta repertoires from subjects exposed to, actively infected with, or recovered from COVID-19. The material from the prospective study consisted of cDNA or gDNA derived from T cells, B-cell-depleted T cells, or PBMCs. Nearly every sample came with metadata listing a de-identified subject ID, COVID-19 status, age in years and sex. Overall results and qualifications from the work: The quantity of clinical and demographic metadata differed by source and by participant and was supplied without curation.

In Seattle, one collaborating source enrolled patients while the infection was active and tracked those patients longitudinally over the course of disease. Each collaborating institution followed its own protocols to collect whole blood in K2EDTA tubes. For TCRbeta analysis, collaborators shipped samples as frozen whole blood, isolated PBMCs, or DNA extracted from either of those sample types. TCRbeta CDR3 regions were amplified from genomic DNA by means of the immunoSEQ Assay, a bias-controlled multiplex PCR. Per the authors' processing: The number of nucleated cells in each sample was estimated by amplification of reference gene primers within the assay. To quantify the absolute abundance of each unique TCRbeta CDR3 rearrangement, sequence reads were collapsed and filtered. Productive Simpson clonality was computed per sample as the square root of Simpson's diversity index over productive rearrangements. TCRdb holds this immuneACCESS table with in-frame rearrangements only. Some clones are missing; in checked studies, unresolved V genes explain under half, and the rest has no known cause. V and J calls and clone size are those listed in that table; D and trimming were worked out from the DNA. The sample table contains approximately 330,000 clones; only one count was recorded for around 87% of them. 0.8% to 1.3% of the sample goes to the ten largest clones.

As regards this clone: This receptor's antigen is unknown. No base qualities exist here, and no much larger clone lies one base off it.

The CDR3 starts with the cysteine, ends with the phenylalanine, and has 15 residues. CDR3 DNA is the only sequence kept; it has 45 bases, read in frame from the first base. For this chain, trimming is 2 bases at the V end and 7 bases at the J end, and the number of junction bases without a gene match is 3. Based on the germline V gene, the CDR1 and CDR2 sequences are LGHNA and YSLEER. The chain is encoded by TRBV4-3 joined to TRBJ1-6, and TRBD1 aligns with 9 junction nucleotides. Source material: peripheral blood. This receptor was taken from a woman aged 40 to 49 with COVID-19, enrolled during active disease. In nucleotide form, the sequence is TGCGCCAGCAGCCAATATGGGACAGGGAATTCACCCCTCCACTTT. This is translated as CASSQYGTGNSPLHF.